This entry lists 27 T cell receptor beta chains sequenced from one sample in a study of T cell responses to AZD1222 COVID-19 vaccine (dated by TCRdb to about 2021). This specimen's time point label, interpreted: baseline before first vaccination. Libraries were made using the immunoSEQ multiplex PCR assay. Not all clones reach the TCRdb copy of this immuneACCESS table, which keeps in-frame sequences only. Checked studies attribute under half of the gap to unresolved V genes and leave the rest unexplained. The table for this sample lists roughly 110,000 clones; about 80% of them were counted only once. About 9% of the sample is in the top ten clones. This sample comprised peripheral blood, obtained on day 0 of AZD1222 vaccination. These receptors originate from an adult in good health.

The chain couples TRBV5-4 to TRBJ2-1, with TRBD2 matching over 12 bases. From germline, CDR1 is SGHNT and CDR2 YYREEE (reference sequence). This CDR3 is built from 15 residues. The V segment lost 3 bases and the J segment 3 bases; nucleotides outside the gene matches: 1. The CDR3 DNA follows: TGTGCCAGCAGCTCTAGCGGGAGGGTCTACAATGAGCAGTTCTTC. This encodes CASSSSGRVYNEQFF.

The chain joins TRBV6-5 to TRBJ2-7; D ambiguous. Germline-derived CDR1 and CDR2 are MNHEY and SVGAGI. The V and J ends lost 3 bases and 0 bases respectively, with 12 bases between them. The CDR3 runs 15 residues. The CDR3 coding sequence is TGTGCCAGCAGTTATTCGAGCGCAGGCTCCTACGAGCAGTACTTC. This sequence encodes CASSYSSAGSYEQYF.

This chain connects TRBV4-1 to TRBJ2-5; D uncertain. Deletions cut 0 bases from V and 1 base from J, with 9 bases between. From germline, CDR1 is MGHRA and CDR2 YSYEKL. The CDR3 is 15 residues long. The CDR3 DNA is TGCGCCAGCAGCCAAGATCCGCCGGGCCAAGAGACCCAGTACTTC. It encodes CASSQDPPGQETQYF.

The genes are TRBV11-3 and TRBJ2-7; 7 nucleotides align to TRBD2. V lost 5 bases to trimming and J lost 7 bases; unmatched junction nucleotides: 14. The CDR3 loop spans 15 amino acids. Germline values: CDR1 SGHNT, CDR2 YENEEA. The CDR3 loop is CASSPPGAGVGEQYF. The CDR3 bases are TGTGCCAGCAGCCCCCCCGGGGCGGGAGTGGGAGAGCAGTACTTC.

The CDR3 sequence is CASSLEPVSYGYTF. CDR3 sequence (DNA): TGCGCCAGCAGCTTGGAACCGGTCAGCTACGGCTACACCTTC. V is TRBV5-1 and J is TRBJ1-2; D not certain. The CDR3 length is 14 residues. The V gene lost 0 bases and the J gene lost 8 bases, with 14 bases spanning the gap. The germline gives CDR1 SGHRS, CDR2 YFSETQ.

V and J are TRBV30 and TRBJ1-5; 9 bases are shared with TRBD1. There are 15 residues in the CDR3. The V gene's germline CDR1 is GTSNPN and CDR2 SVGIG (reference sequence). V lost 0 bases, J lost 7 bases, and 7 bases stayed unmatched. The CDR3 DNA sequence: TGTGCCTGGAGTGTGGGGACAGGGTTAGGGCAGCCCCAGCATTTT. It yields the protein CAWSVGTGLGQPQHF.

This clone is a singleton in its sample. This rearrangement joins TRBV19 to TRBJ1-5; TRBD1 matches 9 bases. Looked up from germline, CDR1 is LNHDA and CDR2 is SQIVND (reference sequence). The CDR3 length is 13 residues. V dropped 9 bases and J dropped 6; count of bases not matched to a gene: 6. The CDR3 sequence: CASGQGIGQPQHF. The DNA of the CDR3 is TGTGCCAGCGGACAGGGGATAGGTCAGCCCCAGCATTTT.

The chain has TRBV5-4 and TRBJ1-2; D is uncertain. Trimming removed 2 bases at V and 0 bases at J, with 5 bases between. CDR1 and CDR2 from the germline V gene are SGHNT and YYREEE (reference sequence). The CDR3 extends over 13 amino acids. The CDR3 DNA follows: TGTGCCAGCAGCTTTGACACTAACTATGGCTACACCTTC. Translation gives CASSFDTNYGYTF.

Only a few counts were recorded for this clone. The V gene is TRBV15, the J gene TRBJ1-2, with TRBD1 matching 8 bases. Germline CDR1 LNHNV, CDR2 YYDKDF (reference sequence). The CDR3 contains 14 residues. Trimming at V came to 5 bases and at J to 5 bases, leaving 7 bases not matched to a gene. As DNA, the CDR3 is TGTGCCACCAGCTCCGACAGGGGTTGGTATGGCTACACCTTC. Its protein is CATSSDRGWYGYTF.

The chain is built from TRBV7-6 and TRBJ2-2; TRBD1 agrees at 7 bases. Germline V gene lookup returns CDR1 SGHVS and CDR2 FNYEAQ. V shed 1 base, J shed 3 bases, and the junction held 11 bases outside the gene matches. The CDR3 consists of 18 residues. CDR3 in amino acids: CASSLESSGGGHTGELFF. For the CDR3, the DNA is TGTGCCAGCAGCTTAGAGTCGTCAGGGGGTGGGCACACCGGGGAGCTGTTTTTT.

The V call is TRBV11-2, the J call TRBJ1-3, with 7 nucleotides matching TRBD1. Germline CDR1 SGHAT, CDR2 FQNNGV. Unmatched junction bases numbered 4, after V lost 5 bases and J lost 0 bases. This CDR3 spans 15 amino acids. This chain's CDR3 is CASSPQGSSGNTIYF. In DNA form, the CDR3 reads TGTGCCAGCAGCCCACAGGGGAGCTCTGGAAACACCATATATTTT.

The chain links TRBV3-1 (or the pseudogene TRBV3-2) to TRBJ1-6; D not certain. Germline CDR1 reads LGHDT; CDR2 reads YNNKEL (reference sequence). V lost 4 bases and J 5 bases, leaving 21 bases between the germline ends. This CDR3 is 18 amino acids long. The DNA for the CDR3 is TGTGCCAGCAGCCCGGAGGCGTCAGGTACCAGGAATAATTCACCCCTCCACTTT. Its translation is CASSPEASGTRNNSPLHF.

CDR3 coding DNA: TGTGCCAGCAGTGAAGCTACAGGGGTATACACCATATATTTT. Translating it yields CASSEATGVYTIYF. This chain links TRBV6-1 with TRBJ1-3; 7 nucleotides match TRBD1. The CDR3 sequence is 14 residues long. Germline loops: CDR1 MNHNS, CDR2 SASEGT. V shed 0 bases and J 8 bases; nucleotides not matched to a gene: 4.

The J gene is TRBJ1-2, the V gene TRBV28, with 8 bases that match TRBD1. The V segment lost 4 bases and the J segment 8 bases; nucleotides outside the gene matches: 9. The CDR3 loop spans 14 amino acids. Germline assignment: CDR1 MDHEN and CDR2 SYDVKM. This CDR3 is CASSYHGQGSGYTF. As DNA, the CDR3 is TGTGCCAGCAGTTACCATGGACAGGGTAGCGGCTACACCTTC.

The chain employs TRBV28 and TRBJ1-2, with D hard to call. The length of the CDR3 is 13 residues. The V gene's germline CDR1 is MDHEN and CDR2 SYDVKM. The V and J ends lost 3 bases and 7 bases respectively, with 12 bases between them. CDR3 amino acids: CASSFINPAGYTF. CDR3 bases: TGTGCCAGCAGTTTTATCAACCCAGCTGGCTACACCTTC.

CDR3 protein: CAISEPGTTSEQYF. The CDR3 DNA reads TGTGCCATCAGTGAACCCGGGACCACCTCCGAGCAGTACTTC. The chain combines TRBV10-3 with TRBJ2-7; D is tentatively TRBD1 or TRBD2 (5 bases each). Germline V gene lookup returns CDR1 ENHRY and CDR2 SYGVKD. Trimming removed 3 bases at V and 6 bases at J, with 15 bases between. The CDR3 sequence is 14 residues long.

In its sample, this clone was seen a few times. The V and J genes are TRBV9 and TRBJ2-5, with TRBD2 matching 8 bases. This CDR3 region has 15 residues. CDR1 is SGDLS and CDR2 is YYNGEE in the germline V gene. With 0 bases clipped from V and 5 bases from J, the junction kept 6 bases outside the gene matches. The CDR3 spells CASSVVAGGGETQYF. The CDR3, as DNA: TGTGCCAGCAGCGTAGTTGCGGGAGGTGGTGAGACCCAGTACTTC.

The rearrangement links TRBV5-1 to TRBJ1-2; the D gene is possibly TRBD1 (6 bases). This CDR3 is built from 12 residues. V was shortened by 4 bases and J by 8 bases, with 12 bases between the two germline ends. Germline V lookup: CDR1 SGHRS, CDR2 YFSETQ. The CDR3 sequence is CASSETGRGYTF. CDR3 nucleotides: TGCGCCAGCAGCGAGACAGGTAGAGGCTACACCTTC. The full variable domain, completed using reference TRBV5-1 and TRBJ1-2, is KAGVTQTPRYLIKTRGQQVTLSCSPISGHRSVSWYQQTPGQGLQFLFEYFSETQRNKGNFPGRFSGRQFSNSRSEMNVSTLELGDSALYLCASSETGRGYTFGSGTRLTVV.

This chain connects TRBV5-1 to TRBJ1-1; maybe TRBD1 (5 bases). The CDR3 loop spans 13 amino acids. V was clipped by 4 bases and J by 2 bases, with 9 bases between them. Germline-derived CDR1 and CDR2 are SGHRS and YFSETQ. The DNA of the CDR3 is TGCGCCAGCAGCGTTCAGGGAAACACTGAAGCTTTCTTT. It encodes CASSVQGNTEAFF.

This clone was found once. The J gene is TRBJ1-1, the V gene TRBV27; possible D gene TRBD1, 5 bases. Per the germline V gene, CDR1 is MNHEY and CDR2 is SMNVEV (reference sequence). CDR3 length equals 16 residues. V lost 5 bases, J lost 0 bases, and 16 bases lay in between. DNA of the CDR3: TGTGCCAGCAGTCCTTTCCGCGGGGCACTGAACACTGAAGCTTTCTTT. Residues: CASSPFRGALNTEAFF.

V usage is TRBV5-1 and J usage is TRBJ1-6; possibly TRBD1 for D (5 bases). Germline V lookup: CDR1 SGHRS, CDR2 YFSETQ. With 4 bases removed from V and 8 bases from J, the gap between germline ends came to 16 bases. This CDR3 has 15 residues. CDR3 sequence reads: CASSLNGGWDSPLHF. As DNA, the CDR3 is TGCGCCAGCAGCCTCAACGGGGGGTGGGATTCACCCCTCCACTTT. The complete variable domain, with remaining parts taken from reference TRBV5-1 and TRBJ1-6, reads KAGVTQTPRYLIKTRGQQVTLSCSPISGHRSVSWYQQTPGQGLQFLFEYFSETQRNKGNFPGRFSGRQFSNSRSEMNVSTLELGDSALYLCASSLNGGWDSPLHFGNGTRLTVT.

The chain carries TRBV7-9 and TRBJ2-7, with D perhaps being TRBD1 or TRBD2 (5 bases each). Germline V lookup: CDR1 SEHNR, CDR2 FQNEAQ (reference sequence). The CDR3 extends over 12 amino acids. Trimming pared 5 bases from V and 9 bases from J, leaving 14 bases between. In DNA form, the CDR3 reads TGTGCCAGCAGCGAGGGGCGATTGGGGCAGTACTTC. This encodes CASSEGRLGQYF.

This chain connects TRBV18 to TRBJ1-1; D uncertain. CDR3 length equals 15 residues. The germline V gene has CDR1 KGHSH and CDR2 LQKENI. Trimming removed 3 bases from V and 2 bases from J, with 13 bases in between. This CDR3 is CASSPSGIQNTEAFF. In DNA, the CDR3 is TGTGCCAGCTCACCGTCGGGGATACAAAACACTGAAGCTTTCTTT.

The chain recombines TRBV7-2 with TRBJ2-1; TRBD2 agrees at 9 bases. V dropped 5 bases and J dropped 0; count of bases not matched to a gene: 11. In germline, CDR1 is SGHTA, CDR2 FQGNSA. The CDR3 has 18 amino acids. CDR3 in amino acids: CASSHLPSGGSSYNEQFF. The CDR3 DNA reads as TGTGCCAGCAGCCATTTGCCCAGCGGGGGGAGCTCCTACAATGAGCAGTTCTTC. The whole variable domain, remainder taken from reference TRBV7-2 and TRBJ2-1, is GAGVSQSPSNKVTEKGKDVELRCDPISGHTALYWYRQSLGQGLEFLIYFQGNSAPDKSGLPSDRFSAERTGGSVSTLTIQRTQQEDSAVYLCASSHLPSGGSSYNEQFFGPGTRLTVL.

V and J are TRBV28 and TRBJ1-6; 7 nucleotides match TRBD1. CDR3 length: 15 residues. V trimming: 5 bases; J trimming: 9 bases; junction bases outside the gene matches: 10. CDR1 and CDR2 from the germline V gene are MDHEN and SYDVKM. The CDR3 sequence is CASSRLTGDGSPLHF. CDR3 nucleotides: TGTGCCAGCAGTCGGCTCACAGGGGATGGTTCACCCCTCCACTTT. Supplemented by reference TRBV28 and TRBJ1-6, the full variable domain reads DVKVTQSSRYLVKRTGEKVFLECVQDMDHENMFWYRQDPGLGLRLIYFSYDVKMKEKGDIPEGYSVSREKKERFSLILESASTNQTSMYLCASSRLTGDGSPLHFGNGTRLTVT.

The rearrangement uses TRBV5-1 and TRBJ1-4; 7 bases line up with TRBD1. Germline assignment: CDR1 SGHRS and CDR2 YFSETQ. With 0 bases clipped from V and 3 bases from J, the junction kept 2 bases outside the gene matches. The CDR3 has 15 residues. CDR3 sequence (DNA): TGCGCCAGCAGCTTGGGGGACAGATCTAATGAAAAACTGTTTTTT. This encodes CASSLGDRSNEKLFF.

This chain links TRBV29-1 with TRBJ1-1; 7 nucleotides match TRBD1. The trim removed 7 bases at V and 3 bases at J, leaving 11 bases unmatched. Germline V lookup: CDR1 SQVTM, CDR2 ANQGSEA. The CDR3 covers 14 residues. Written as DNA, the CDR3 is TGCAGCGGGGGGGGGACAGTTTTTCACACTGAAGCTTTCTTT. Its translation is CSGGGTVFHTEAFF.